This T cell receptor (beta chain) was recorded in a study of blood T cell repertoires in COVID-19. CDR3 length: 14 amino acids. CDR1 is LGHNA and CDR2 is YNFKEQ in the germline V gene. The V gene lost 2 bases and the J gene lost 2 bases, with 9 bases spanning the gap. How the authors handled the data: Estimation of nucleated cell counts relied on the amplification of reference gene primers. Using immunoSEQ multiplex PCR, the repertoire was profiled, and TCRdb retains in-frame clones only, with some absent. D and trimming come from the DNA, and the V and J calls and clone size come from that table. This table has approximately 250,000 clones, 84% appearing once.

The clonotype comes from a man aged 50-60 years with acute or convalescent COVID-19. Input material: peripheral blood. The chain combines TRBV4-2 with TRBJ1-1; D gene ambiguous. The CDR3 here is CASSQNTRNTEAFF. DNA of the CDR3: TGTGCCAGCAGCCAAAACACTAGAAACACTGAAGCTTTCTTT.